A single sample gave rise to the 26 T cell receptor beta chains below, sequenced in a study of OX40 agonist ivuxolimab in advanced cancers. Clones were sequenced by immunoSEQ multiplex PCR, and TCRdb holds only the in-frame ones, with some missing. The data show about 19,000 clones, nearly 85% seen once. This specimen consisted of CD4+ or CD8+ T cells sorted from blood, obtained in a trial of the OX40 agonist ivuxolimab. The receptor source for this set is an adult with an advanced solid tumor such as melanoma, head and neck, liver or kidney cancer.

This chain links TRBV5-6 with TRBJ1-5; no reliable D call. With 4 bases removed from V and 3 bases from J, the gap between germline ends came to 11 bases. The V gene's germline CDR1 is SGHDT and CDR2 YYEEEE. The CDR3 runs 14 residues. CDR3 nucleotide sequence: TGTGCCAGCAGCCAAGGGTCGGTCAATCAGCCCCAGCATTTT. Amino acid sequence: CASSQGSVNQPQHF.

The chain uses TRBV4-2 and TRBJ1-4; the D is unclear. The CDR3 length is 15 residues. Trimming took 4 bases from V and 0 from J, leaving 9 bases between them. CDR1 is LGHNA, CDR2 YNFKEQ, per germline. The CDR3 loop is CASSPRFATNEKLFF. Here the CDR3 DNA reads TGTGCCAGCAGCCCGCGTTTCGCAACTAATGAAAAACTGTTTTTT.

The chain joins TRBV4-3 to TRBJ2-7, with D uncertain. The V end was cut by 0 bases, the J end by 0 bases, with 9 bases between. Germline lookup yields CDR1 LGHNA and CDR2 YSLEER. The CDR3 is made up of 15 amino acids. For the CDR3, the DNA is TGCGCCAGCAGCCAAGATCGGCTCAGCTCCTACGAGCAGTACTTC. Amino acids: CASSQDRLSSYEQYF.

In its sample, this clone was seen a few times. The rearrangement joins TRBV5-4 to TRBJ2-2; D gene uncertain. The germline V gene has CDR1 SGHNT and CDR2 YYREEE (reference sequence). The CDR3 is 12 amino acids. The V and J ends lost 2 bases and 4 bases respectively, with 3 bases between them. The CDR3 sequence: CASSFSTGELFF. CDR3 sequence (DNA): TGTGCCAGCAGCTTCAGCACCGGGGAGCTGTTTTTT.

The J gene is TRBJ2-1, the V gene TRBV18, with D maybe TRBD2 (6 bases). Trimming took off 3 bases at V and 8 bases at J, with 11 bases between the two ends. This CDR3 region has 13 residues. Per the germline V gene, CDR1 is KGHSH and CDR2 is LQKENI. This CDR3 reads CASSPSGGDEQFF. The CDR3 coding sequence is TGTGCCAGCTCACCGTCCGGGGGTGATGAGCAGTTCTTC.

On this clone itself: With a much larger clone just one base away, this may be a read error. The CDR3 nucleotides read TGTGCCAGCAGTGACACAGATACGCAGTATTTT. This codes for CASSDTDTQYF. The chain employs TRBV6-5 and TRBJ2-3; D uncertain. This CDR3 spans 11 amino acids. V was cut by 5 bases and J by 2 bases, with 2 bases left in between. Germline CDR1 and CDR2: MNHEY and SVGAGI.

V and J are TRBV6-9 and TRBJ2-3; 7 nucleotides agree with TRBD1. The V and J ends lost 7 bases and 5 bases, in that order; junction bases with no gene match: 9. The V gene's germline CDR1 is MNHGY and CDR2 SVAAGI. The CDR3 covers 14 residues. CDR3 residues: CASKDRERIDTQYF. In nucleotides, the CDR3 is TGTGCCAGCAAAGACAGGGAAAGAATAGATACGCAGTATTTT.

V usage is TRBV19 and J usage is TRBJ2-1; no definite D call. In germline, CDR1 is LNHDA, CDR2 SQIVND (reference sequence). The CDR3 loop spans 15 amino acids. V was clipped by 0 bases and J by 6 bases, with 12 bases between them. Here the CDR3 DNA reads TGTGCCAGTAGTATAGAGGGCTCCTATCTCAATGAGCAGTTCTTC. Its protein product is CASSIEGSYLNEQFF.

In nucleotides, the CDR3 is TGTGCCAGCAGCGCCAGAGGGGGAAGCTCCTACAATGAGCAGTTCTTC. As protein: CASSARGGSSYNEQFF. This chain uses TRBV9 with TRBJ2-1; D possibly corresponds to TRBD1 (6 bases). CDR1 SGDLS and CDR2 YYNGEE come from the germline V gene. This CDR3 region has 16 residues. The V end lost 3 bases, the J end lost 0 bases, and 13 bases lay between the germline ends.

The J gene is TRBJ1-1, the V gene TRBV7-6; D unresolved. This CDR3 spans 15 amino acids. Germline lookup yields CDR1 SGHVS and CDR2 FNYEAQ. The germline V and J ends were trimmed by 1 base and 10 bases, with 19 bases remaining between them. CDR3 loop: CASSLVTPRPNGAFF. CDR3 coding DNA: TGTGCCAGCAGCTTAGTCACCCCTAGACCCAATGGAGCTTTCTTT.

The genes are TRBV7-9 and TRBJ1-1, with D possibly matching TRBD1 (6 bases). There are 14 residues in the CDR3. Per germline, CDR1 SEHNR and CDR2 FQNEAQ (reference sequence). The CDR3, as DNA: TGTGCTAGTAGGAGGACAGAGCTGAACACTGAAGCTTTCTTT. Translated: CASRRTELNTEAFF.

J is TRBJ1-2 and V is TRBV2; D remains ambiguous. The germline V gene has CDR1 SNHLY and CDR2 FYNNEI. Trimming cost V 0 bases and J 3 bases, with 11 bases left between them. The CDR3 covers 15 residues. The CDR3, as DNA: TGTGCCAGCAGTGAAGCGAGTGACTCATACTATGGCTACACCTTC. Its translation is CASSEASDSYYGYTF. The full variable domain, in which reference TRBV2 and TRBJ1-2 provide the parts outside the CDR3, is EPEVTQTPSHQVTQMGQEVILRCVPISNHLYFYWYRQILGQKVEFLVSFYNNEISEKSEIFDDQFSVERPDGSNFTLKIRSTKLEDSAMYFCASSEASDSYYGYTFGSGTRLTVV.

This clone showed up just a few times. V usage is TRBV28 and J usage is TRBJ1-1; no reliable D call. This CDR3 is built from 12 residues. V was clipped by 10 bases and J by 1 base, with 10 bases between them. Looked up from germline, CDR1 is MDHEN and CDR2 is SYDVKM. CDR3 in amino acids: CATRTGNTEAFF. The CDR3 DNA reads TGTGCCACCCGGACCGGGAACACTGAAGCTTTCTTT.

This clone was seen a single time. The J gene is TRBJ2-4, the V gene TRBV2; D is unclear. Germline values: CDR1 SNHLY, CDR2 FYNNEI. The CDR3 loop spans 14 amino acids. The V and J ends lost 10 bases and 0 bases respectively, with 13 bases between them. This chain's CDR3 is CANAGPGAKNIQYF. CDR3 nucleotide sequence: TGTGCCAACGCCGGGCCGGGAGCCAAAAACATTCAGTACTTC.

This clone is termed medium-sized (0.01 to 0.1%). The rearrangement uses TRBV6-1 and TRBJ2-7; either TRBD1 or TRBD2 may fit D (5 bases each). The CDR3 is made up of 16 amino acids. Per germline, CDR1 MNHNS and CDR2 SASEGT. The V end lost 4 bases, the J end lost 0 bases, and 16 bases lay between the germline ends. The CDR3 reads CASSGETDPHSYEQYF. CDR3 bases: TGTGCCAGCAGTGGGGAGACAGATCCTCACTCCTACGAGCAGTACTTC.

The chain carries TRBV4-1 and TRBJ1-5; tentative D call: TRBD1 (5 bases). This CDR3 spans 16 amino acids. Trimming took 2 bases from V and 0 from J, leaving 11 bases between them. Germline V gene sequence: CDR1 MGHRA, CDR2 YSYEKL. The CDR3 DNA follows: TGCGCCAGCAGCCAACTCACAGGCATTAGCAATCAGCCCCAGCATTTT. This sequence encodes CASSQLTGISNQPQHF.

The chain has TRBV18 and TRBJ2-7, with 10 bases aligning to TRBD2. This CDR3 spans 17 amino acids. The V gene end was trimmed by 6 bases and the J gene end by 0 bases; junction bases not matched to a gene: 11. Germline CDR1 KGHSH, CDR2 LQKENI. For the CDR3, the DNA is TGTGCCAGCTCGCCGGGACTAGCGAAAATCCCCTCCTACGAGCAGTACTTC. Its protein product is CASSPGLAKIPSYEQYF. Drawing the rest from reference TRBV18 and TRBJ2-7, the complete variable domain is NAGVMQNPRHLVRRRGQEARLRCSPMKGHSHVYWYRQLPEEGLKFMVYLQKENIIDESGMPKERFSAEFPKEGPSILRIQQVVRGDSAAYFCASSPGLAKIPSYEQYFGPGTRLTVT.

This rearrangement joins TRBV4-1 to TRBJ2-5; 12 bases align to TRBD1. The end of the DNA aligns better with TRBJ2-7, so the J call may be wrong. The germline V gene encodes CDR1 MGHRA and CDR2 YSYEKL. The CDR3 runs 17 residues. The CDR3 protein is CASSYQIPGQGAYEQYF. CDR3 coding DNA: TGCGCCAGCAGCTACCAAATTCCGGGACAGGGGGCTTACGAGCAGTACTTC.

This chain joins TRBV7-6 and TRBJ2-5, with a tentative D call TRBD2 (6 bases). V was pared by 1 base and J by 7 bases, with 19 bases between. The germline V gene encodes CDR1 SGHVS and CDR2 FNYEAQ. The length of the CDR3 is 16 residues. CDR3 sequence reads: CASSLGLGGTSGTQYF. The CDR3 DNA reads TGTGCCAGCAGCTTAGGCCTTGGTGGGACTTCGGGGACCCAGTACTTC.

CDR3 protein: CASSFWQRKETQYF. The CDR3, as DNA: TGTGCCAGCAGCTTTTGGCAGAGGAAAGAGACCCAGTACTTC. This chain links TRBV7-2 with TRBJ2-5; D ambiguous. The length of the CDR3 is 14 residues. Trimming shortened V by 3 bases and J by 3 bases, and 11 bases separated the two germline ends. Germline CDR1 is SGHTA and CDR2 is FQGNSA.

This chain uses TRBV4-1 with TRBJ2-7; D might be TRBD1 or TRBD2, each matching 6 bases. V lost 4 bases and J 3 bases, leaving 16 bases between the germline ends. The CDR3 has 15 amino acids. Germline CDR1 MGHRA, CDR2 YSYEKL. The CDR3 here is CASSLGWRGDYEQYF. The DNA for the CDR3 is TGCGCCAGCAGCCTTGGGTGGAGGGGGGACTACGAGCAGTACTTC.

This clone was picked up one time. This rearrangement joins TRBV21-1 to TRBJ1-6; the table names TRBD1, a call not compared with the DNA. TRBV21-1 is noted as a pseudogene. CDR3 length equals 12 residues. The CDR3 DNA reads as TGTGCCAGGGGACAGCCGAATTCACCCCTCCACTTT. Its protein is CARGQPNSPLHF.

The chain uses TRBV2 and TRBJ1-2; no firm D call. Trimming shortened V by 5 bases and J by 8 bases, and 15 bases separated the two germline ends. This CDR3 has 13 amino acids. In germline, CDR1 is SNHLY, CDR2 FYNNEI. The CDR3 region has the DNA TGTGCCAGCAGTCCTGGACCCTTGGGAGGCTACACCTTC. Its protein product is CASSPGPLGGYTF.

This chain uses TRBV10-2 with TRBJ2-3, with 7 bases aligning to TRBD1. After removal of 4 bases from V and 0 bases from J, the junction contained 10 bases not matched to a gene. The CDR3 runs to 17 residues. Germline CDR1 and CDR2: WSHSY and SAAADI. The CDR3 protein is CASSGPDRLSSTDTQYF. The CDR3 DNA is TGCGCCAGCAGTGGTCCGGACAGGCTTTCTAGCACAGATACGCAGTATTTT.

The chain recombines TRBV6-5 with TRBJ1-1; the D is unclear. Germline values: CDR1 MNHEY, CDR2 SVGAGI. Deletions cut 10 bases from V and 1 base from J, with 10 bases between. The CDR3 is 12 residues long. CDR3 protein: CATVRANTEAFF. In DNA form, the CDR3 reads TGTGCCACCGTAAGGGCGAACACTGAAGCTTTCTTT.

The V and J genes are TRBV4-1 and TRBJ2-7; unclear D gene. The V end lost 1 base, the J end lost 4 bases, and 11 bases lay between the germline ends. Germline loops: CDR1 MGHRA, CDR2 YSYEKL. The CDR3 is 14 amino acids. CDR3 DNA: TGCGCCAGCAGCCAAGCAGAGCCGAGATACGAGCAGTACTTC. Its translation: CASSQAEPRYEQYF.